The 17 T cell receptor beta chains reported below all come from one sample, sequenced in a study of Ad26.COV2.S vaccination and SARS-CoV-2 variants. Treatment given: over 15 received Ad26.COV2.S at low or high dose, single or two shots; about five received placebo; per-sample allocation not given. The samples date from day 63 after the first vaccine or placebo injection. Sequencing was performed with immunoSEQ multiplex PCR; in TCRdb, only in-frame clones are kept and a portion is missing. The sample lists 360,000 or so clones, 87% occurring once. The starting material was peripheral blood, obtained in a trial of Ad26.COV2.S vaccine versus placebo. The source of these receptors is a person aged 18-65 years who received the Ad26.COV2.S COVID-19 vaccine or a placebo.

The chain joins TRBV4-1 to TRBJ1-4; tentatively, D is TRBD1 (5 bases). The germline CDR1 and CDR2 sequences are MGHRA and YSYEKL. The CDR3 is 16 amino acids. Trimming stripped 0 bases from V and 6 bases from J, with 14 bases between. The DNA for the CDR3 is TGCGCCAGCAGCCAAGAGACCGGGACCGGCCATGAAAAACTGTTTTTT. It is translated as CASSQETGTGHEKLFF.

This chain links TRBV5-1 with TRBJ1-1; no firm D call. V lost 3 bases, J lost 4 bases, and 13 bases lay in between. CDR1 is SGHRS, CDR2 YFSETQ, per germline. The CDR3 loop spans 14 amino acids. CDR3 loop: CASSSPSRPTEAFF. For the CDR3, the DNA is TGCGCCAGCAGCTCCCCCTCTCGACCCACTGAAGCTTTCTTT. Drawing the rest from reference TRBV5-1 and TRBJ1-1, the complete variable domain is KAGVTQTPRYLIKTRGQQVTLSCSPISGHRSVSWYQQTPGQGLQFLFEYFSETQRNKGNFPGRFSGRQFSNSRSEMNVSTLELGDSALYLCASSSPSRPTEAFFGQGTRLTVV.

In this sample, this clone turned up once. The chain combines TRBV6-5 with TRBJ1-2, with TRBD1 matching 8 bases. The germline V gene encodes CDR1 MNHEY and CDR2 SVGAGI. The CDR3 consists of 13 residues. V was pared by 6 bases and J by 8 bases, with 8 bases of the junction left unmatched. The CDR3 spells CASRTGGGGGYTF. The CDR3 bases are TGTGCCAGCAGAACAGGGGGAGGTGGGGGCTACACCTTC.

The chain uses TRBV7-6 and TRBJ1-1, with TRBD1 as a possible D gene (6 bases). V lost 8 bases and J 5 bases, leaving 15 bases between the germline ends. The CDR3 covers 13 residues. In germline, CDR1 is SGHVS, CDR2 FNYEAQ. CDR3 loop: CASVGGGRTEAFF. CDR3 bases: TGTGCCAGCGTGGGAGGGGGACGTACTGAAGCTTTCTTT.

The V gene is TRBV6-1, the J gene TRBJ2-3, with D tentatively TRBD1 (5 bases). CDR1 MNHNS and CDR2 SASEGT come from the germline V gene. Trimming took 5 bases from V and 2 from J, leaving 17 bases between them. This CDR3 contains 16 residues. The CDR3 protein is CASSKDRNEFTDTQYF. In DNA, the CDR3 is TGTGCCAGCAGTAAAGACAGAAACGAATTCACAGATACGCAGTATTTT.

The chain couples TRBV4-1 to TRBJ1-5; D perhaps matches TRBD1 (5 bases). The V end lost 3 bases, the J end lost 3 bases, and 6 bases lay between the germline ends. The CDR3 sequence is 13 residues long. Germline CDR1 and CDR2: MGHRA and YSYEKL. The chain's CDR3 is CASSHGTNQPQHF. The CDR3 DNA follows: TGCGCCAGCAGCCACGGGACCAATCAGCCCCAGCATTTT.

The rearrangement uses TRBV7-8 and TRBJ2-5; tentatively, D is TRBD2 (6 bases). Germline values: CDR1 SGHVS, CDR2 FQNEAQ. Trimming took off 4 bases at V and 3 bases at J, with 9 bases between the two ends. The CDR3 is 13 residues long. CDR3 amino acids: CASSYRGEETQYF. CDR3 bases: TGTGCCAGCAGCTACCGCGGGGAAGAGACCCAGTACTTC.

The chain couples TRBV27 to TRBJ2-7; possibly TRBD1 or TRBD2 for D (5 bases each). Deletions cut 8 bases from V and 2 bases from J, with 16 bases between. From germline, CDR1 is MNHEY and CDR2 SMNVEV (reference sequence). The CDR3 spans 14 residues. CDR3 region: CASGAGTDPYEQYF. Here the CDR3 DNA reads TGTGCCAGCGGGGCCGGGACGGACCCCTACGAGCAGTACTTC.

The V call is TRBV29-1, the J call TRBJ1-2, with no clear D. Deletions cut 3 bases from V and 8 bases from J, with 16 bases between. The CDR3 totals 13 residues. CDR1 SQVTM and CDR2 ANQGSEA come from the germline V gene. The CDR3 spells CSVEAGYPRGYTF. CDR3 in DNA: TGCAGCGTTGAGGCAGGTTACCCACGGGGCTACACCTTC.

The rearrangement links TRBV7-9 to TRBJ1-4; unclear D gene. The CDR3 contains 14 residues. Trimming left V 3 bases short and J 8 bases short, with 13 bases between. Germline V gene lookup returns CDR1 SEHNR and CDR2 FQNEAQ (reference sequence). CDR3 protein: CASSFGQRAEKLFF. CDR3 coding DNA: TGTGCCAGCAGCTTTGGTCAACGGGCCGAAAAACTGTTTTTT.

The V call is TRBV6-5, the J call TRBJ2-7; weak D call: TRBD1 (6 bases). CDR1 is MNHEY and CDR2 is SVGAGI in the germline V gene. Trimming removed 10 bases at V and 5 bases at J, with 12 bases between. The CDR3 is 11 residues long. In nucleotides, the CDR3 is TGTGCCACGATACAGGGTCACGAGCAGTACTTC. Its translation is CATIQGHEQYF.

The chain has TRBV6-2 or TRBV6-3 and TRBJ1-1, with 7 positions matching TRBD1. The germline CDR1 and CDR2 sequences are MNHEY and SVGEGT. V shed 2 bases, J shed 4 bases, and the junction held 4 bases outside the gene matches. This CDR3 comprises 14 residues. CDR3 in amino acids: CASSYRGRGTEAFF. CDR3 coding DNA: TGTGCCAGCAGTTACAGGGGGCGGGGCACTGAAGCTTTCTTT.

This sequence joins TRBV4-3 and TRBJ2-1; possible D gene TRBD1, 5 bases. V dropped 1 base and J dropped 7 bases, with 14 bases sitting between them. In germline, CDR1 is LGHNA, CDR2 YSLEER. The CDR3 covers 15 residues. CDR3 in amino acids: CASSQGGVGFNEQFF. CDR3 in DNA: TGCGCCAGCAGCCAAGGGGGCGTGGGATTTAATGAGCAGTTCTTC.

This clone was seen just once. V and J are TRBV5-1 and TRBJ1-1, with no clear D. V was clipped by 1 base and J by 1 base, with 5 bases between them. Germline assignment: CDR1 SGHRS and CDR2 YFSETQ. The CDR3 sequence is 13 residues long. The chain's CDR3 is CASSLRQNTEAFF. For the CDR3, the DNA is TGCGCCAGCAGCTTGAGGCAGAACACTGAAGCTTTCTTT.

The V gene is TRBV2, the J gene TRBJ2-2, with 7 bases matching TRBD1. Germline lookup yields CDR1 SNHLY and CDR2 FYNNEI. After removal of 3 bases from V and 6 bases from J, the junction contained 10 bases not matched to a gene. There are 16 residues in the CDR3. The CDR3 loop reads CASSDEWTGLAGELFF. The CDR3 DNA is TGTGCCAGCAGTGATGAATGGACAGGCCTGGCCGGGGAGCTGTTTTTT.

CDR3 region: CASETTSGGAYEQYF. The CDR3 bases are TGTGCCAGTGAAACCACTAGCGGGGGGGCCTACGAGCAGTACTTC. The rearrangement links TRBV2 to TRBJ2-7; 13 bases line up with TRBD2. This CDR3 has 15 residues. The germline gives CDR1 SNHLY, CDR2 FYNNEI. V lost 9 bases and J lost 2; bases outside the gene matches: 7. The whole variable domain, remainder taken from reference TRBV2 and TRBJ2-7, is EPEVTQTPSHQVTQMGQEVILRCVPISNHLYFYWYRQILGQKVEFLVSFYNNEISEKSEIFDDQFSVERPDGSNFTLKIRSTKLEDSAMYFCASETTSGGAYEQYFGPGTRLTVT.

The chain employs TRBV13 and TRBJ2-1, with 14 bases fitting TRBD2. CDR1 is PRHDT, CDR2 FYEKMQ, per germline (reference sequence). The CDR3 is 18 residues long. The V segment lost 0 bases and the J segment 1 base; nucleotides outside the gene matches: 2. CDR3 amino acids: CASSLGGTSGGSYNEQFF. The CDR3 DNA reads as TGTGCCAGCAGCTTAGGAGGGACTAGCGGGGGATCCTACAATGAGCAGTTCTTC.